This TCR beta chain was captured in a study of T cell responses to AZD1222 COVID-19 vaccine. Background on the study: It was second doses at about 4 or about 12 weeks that were pooled.

Study outcomes and limitations: Mostly white British, mostly female donors; authors suggested clonal diversity may be underestimated. Close to half of spike-specific TCRs reportedly recognize unmutated variant regions.

Using immunoSEQ multiplex PCR, the repertoire was profiled, and TCRdb retains in-frame clones only, with some absent. The repertoire holds 75,000 to 95,000 clones, 70% to 90% seen once, with 11% in the top ten. Turning to this clone: Its specificity is not known.

The clonotype comes from an adult in good health. The starting material was peripheral blood, obtained on day 0 of AZD1222 vaccination.

CDR3 in DNA: TGTGCCAGCAGCACCCAGGAGAACACTGAAGCTTTCTTT. Encoded protein: CASSTQENTEAFF. The chain links TRBV7-3 to TRBJ1-1, with D unclear. The CDR3 is 13 residues long. CDR1 and CDR2 from the germline V gene are SGHTA and FQGTGA. V lost 5 bases, J lost 1 base, and 8 bases lay in between. The full variable domain, rest sourced from reference TRBV7-3 and TRBJ1-1, is GAGVSQTPSNKVTEKGKYVELRCDPISGHTALYWYRQSLGQGPEFLIYFQGTGAADDSGLPNDRFFAVRPEGSVSTLKIQRTERGDSAVYLCASSTQENTEAFFGQGTRLTVV.